This T cell receptor beta chain was documented in a study of cytomegalovirus exposure and HLA in healthy donors. Primers included in the PCR were 60 Vbeta and 13 Jbeta primers. Data came from immunoSEQ multiplex PCR; TCRdb stores just in-frame clones and leaves some out. The table lists some 96,000 clones, with around 3.4% in the top ten. On this clone: The antigen is undetermined.

Study results and limitations: Association of a missense DCLRE1C variant with TCR beta V- and J-gene trimming was reported in a later analysis.

This CDR3 contains 15 residues. Per germline, CDR1 MNHNS and CDR2 SASEGT. The V end lost 11 bases, the J end lost 2 bases, and 20 bases lay between the germline ends. The sample comprised PBMCs. The source of this sequence is a woman in her 30s in good health and CMV-seronegative. V usage is TRBV6-1 and J usage is TRBJ2-3, with a possible D match to TRBD2 (7 bases). The CDR3, as DNA: TGTGCCGGCGGCCCGGGGAGGGGGTTCACAGATACGCAGTATTTT. Encoded protein: CAGGPGRGFTDTQYF.